The clone carrying this T cell receptor beta chain was seen just once. The target antigen is unknown. The data were produced by immunoSEQ multiplex PCR, yet TCRdb's version contains in-frame clones alone and is incomplete. The sample lists fewer than 9,500 clones, over 65% occurring once. The data stem from a study of brain T cells in children with intractable seizures. Study-wide findings and caveats: Pre-surgery blood may have been undersampled, hiding some clones. Patients' HCMV serostatus was unknown; virus specificity rests on CDR3 similarity alone. Known viral epitope-specific CDR3s closely matched each case's top public brain CDR3.

The sequenced cases were selected for having the highest brain T cell transcript signatures. At least one anti-epileptic drug was given before surgery. V was cut by 0 bases and J by 3 bases, with 9 bases left in between. The CDR3 covers 15 residues. Germline V gene sequence: CDR1 LGHDT, CDR2 YNNKEL (reference sequence). This receptor was obtained from a boy under two years old with tuberous sclerosis and intractable seizures. The chain has TRBV3-1 (or the pseudogene TRBV3-2) and TRBJ1-5; no reliable D call. The sequencing used resected brain tissue, collected at surgery. The CDR3 loop reads CASSQDARINQPQHF. For the CDR3, the DNA is TGTGCCAGCAGCCAAGATGCACGGATCAATCAGCCCCAGCATTTT.